Listed below are T cell receptor beta chains from one sample, sequenced in a study of OX40 agonist ivuxolimab in advanced cancers. Measured with immunoSEQ multiplex PCR; TCRdb has only the in-frame clones, and not every one. The profile shows nearly 110,000 clones, roughly nine tenths of them singletons. Sequencing used CD4+ or CD8+ T cells sorted from blood, obtained in a trial of the OX40 agonist ivuxolimab. The receptors derive from an adult with an advanced solid tumor such as melanoma, head and neck, liver or kidney cancer. CDR3s include the opening cysteine and the closing phenylalanine or tryptophan. D genes are given only for firm matches.

V gene,D gene,J gene,CDR3 protein,CDR3 DNA
TRBV4-3,NA,TRBJ2-5,CASSQDQAGQSLQETQYF,TGCGCCAGCAGCCAAGATCAGGCAGGGCAATCCCTTCAAGAGACCCAGTACTTC
TRBV4-2,NA,TRBJ2-3,CASSQDISVVDTQYF,TGTGCCAGCAGCCAAGATATTAGCGTTGTGGATACGCAATATTTT
TRBV9,NA,TRBJ1-5,CASSVGSGQPQHF,TGTGCCAGCAGCGTAGGAAGCGGTCAGCCCCAGCATTTT
TRBV19,TRBD1,TRBJ1-5,CASRDRVAQPQHF,TGTGCCAGTCGGGACAGGGTCGCTCAGCCCCAGCATTTT
TRBV11-2,NA,TRBJ1-6,CASSLGPNSPLHF,TGTGCCAGCAGCTTAGGCCCGAATTCACCCCTCCACTTT
TRBV7-2,NA,TRBJ1-5,CASSAATRGNQPQHF,TGTGCCAGCAGCGCCGCAACCCGGGGCAATCAGCCCCAGCATTTT
TRBV19,NA,TRBJ2-3,CASSISISTDTQYF,TGTGCCAGTAGTATATCAATATCCACAGATACGCAGTATTTT
TRBV6-5,NA,TRBJ2-7,CASRDIYEQYF,TGTGCCAGCAGGGACATCTACGAGCAGTACTTC
TRBV13,NA,TRBJ1-4,CASRGQGNGEKLFF,TGTGCCAGCAGGGGCCAGGGAAACGGTGAAAAACTGTTTTTT
TRBV28,TRBD2,TRBJ2-7,CASSLWRGGYEQYF,TGTGCCAGCAGTTTATGGCGGGGGGGCTACGAGCAGTACTTC
TRBV19,NA,TRBJ1-5,CASSLPGRQPQHF,TGTGCCAGTAGTCTCCCAGGGCGCCAGCCCCAGCATTTT
TRBV27,TRBD1,TRBJ1-2,CASSLEQGATGYTF,TGTGCCAGCAGTTTAGAACAGGGGGCGACTGGCTACACCTTC
TRBV16,NA,TRBJ2-3,CASSPPRMGVADTQYF,TGTGCCAGCAGTCCCCCCCGGATGGGGGTGGCAGATACGCAGTATTTT
TRBV11-2,TRBD1,TRBJ2-5,CASSLVPQSPGQVQETQYF,TGTGCCAGCAGCTTAGTCCCCCAATCGCCGGGACAGGTCCAAGAGACCCAGTACTTC
TRBV5-6,TRBD1,TRBJ1-3,CASSLAGTGYGNTIYF,TGTGCCAGCAGCTTGGCCGGGACAGGCTACGGAAACACCATATATTTT
TRBV7-2,TRBD1,TRBJ1-1,CASSRDRADTEAFF,TGTGCCAGCAGCCGGGACAGGGCGGACACTGAAGCTTTCTTT
TRBV6-5,TRBD1,TRBJ2-7,CASRLTGGSYEQYF,TGTGCCAGCAGGTTGACAGGGGGCTCCTACGAGCAGTACTTC
TRBV6-5,TRBD1,TRBJ1-1,CASRRQGVNTEAFF,TGTGCCAGCAGGCGACAGGGAGTGAACACTGAAGCTTTCTTT
TRBV6-6,NA,TRBJ2-7,CASSTPSGSNEQYF,TGTGCCAGCAGCACTCCCTCAGGGAGCAACGAGCAGTACTTC
TRBV29-1,NA,TRBJ1-1,CSLRDGPTEAFF,TGCAGCCTAAGGGACGGGCCTACTGAAGCTTTCTTT
TRBV28,TRBD1,TRBJ1-5,CASSSPTGVNQPQHF,TGTGCCAGCAGCTCTCCGACAGGGGTGAATCAGCCCCAGCATTTT
TRBV5-4,TRBD2,TRBJ2-2,CASGRLAANTGELFF,TGTGCCAGCGGTCGACTAGCGGCTAACACCGGGGAGCTGTTTTTT